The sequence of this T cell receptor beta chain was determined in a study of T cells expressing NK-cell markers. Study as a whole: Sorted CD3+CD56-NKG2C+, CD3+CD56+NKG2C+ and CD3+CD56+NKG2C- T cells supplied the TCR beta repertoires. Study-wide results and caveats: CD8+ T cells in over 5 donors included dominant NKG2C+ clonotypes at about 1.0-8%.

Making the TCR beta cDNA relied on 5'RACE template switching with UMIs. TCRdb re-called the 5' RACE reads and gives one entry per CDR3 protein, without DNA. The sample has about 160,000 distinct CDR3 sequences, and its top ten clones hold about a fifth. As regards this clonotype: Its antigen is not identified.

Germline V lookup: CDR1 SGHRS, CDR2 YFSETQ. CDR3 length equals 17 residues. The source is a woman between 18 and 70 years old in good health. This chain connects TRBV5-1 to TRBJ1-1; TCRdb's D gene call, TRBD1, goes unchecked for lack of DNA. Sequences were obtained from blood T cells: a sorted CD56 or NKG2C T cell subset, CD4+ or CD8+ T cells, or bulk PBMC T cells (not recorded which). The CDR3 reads CASSLTGQGILDTEAFF.